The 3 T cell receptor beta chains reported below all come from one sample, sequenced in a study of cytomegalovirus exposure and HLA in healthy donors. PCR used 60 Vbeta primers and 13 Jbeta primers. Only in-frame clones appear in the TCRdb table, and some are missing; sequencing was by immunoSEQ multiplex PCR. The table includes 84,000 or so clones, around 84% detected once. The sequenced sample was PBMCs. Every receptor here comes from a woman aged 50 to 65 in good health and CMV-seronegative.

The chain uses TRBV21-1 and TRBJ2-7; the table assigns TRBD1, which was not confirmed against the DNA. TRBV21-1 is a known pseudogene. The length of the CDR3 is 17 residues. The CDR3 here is CASSKGATARSSYEQYV. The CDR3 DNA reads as TGTGCCAGCAGCAAAGGGGCGACAGCCAGAAGCTCCTACGAGCAGTACGTC.

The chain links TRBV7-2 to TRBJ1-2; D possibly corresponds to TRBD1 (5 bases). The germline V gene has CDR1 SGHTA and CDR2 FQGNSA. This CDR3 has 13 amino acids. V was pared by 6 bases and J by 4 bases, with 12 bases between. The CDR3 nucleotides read TGTGCCAGCAGATCAGGGCCAGGCTATGGCTACACCTTC. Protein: CASRSGPGYGYTF.

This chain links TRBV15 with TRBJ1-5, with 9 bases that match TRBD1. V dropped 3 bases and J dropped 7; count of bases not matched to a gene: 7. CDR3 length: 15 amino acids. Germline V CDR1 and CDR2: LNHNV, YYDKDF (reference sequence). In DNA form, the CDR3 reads TGTGCCACCAGCAGCGTGACAGGGGGAGGACAGCCCCAGCATTTT. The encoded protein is CATSSVTGGGQPQHF.